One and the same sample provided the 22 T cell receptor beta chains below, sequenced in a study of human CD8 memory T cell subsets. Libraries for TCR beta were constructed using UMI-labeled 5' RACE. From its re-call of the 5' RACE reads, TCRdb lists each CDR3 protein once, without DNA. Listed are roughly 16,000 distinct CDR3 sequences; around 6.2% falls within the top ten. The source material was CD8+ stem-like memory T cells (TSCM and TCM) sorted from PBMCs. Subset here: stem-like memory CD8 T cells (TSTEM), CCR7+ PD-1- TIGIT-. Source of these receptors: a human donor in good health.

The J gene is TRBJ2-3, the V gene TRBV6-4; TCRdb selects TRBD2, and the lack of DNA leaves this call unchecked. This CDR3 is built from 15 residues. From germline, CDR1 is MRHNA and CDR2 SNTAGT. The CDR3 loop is CASSDSAWTMNTQYF.

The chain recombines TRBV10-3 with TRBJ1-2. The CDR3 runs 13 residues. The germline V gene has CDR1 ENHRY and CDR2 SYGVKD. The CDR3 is CAISESRGYGYTF.

This CDR3 reads CASSMAGTGDNQPQHF. This chain connects TRBV28 to TRBJ1-5; TCRdb indicates TRBD1, and absent DNA this call remains unverified. CDR3 length: 16 residues. Germline CDR1 is MDHEN and CDR2 is SYDVKM.

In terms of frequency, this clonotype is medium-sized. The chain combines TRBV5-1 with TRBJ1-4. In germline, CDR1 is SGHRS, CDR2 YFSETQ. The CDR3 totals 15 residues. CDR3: CASSLAATTNEKLFF.

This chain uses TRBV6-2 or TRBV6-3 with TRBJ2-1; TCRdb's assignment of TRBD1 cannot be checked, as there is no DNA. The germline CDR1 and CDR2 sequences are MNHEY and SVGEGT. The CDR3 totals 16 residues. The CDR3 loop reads CASSYSVGGSYNEQFF.

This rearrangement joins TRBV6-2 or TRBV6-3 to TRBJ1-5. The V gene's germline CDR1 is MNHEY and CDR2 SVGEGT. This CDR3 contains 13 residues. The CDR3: CASSAAAAGPQHF.

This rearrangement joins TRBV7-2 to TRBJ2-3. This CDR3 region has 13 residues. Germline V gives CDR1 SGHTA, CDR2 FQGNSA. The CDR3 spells CASSLISTDTQYF.

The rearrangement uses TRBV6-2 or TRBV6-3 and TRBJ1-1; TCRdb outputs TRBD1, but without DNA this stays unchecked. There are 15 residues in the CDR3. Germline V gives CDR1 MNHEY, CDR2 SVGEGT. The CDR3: CASSERTGGYTEAFF.

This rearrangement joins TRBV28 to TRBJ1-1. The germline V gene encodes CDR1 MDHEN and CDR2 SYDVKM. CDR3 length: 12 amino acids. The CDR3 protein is CASTPPNTEAFF.

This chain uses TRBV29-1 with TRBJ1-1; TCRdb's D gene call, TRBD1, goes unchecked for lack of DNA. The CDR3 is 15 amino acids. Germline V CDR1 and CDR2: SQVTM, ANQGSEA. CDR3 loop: CSVEVWTGTVAEAFF.

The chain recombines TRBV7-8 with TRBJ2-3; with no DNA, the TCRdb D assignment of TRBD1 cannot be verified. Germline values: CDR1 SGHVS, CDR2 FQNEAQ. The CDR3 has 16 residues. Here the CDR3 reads CASSLGTGGPTDTQYF.

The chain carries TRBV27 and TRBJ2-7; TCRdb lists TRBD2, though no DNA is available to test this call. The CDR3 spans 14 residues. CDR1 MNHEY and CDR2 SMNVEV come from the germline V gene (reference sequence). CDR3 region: CASSLSAGAREQYF.

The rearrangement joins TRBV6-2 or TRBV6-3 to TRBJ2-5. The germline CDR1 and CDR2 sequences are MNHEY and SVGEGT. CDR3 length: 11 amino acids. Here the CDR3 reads CASSLWETQYF.

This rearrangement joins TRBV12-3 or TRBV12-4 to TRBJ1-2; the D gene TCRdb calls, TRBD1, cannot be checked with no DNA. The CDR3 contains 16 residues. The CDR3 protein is CASSLEQAGRREGYTF.

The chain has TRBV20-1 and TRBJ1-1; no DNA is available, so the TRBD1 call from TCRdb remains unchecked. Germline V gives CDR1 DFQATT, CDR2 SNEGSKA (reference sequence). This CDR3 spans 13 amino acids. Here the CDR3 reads CSARRQGATEAFF.

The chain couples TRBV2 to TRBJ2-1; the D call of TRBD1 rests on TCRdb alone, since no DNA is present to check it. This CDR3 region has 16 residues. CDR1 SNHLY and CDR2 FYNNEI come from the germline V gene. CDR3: CASRYSGQSSYNEQFF.

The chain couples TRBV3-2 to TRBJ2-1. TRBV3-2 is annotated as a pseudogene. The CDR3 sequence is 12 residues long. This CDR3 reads CASSQETAEQFF.

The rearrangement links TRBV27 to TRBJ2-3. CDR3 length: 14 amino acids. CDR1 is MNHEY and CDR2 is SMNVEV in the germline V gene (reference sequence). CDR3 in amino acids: CASSLFLAADTQYF.

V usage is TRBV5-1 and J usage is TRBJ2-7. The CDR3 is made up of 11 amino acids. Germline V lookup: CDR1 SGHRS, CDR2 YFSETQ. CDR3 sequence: CASSLGDRQYF.

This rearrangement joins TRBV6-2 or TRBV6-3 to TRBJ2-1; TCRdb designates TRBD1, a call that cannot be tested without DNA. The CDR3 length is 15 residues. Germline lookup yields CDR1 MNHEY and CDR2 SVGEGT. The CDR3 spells CATKAGTSTYNEQFF.

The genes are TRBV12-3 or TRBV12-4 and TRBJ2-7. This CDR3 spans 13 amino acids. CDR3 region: CASSTGRAYEQYF.

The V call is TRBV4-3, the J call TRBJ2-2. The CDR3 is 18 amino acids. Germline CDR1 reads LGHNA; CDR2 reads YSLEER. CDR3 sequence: CASSQEVVDGEATGELFF.